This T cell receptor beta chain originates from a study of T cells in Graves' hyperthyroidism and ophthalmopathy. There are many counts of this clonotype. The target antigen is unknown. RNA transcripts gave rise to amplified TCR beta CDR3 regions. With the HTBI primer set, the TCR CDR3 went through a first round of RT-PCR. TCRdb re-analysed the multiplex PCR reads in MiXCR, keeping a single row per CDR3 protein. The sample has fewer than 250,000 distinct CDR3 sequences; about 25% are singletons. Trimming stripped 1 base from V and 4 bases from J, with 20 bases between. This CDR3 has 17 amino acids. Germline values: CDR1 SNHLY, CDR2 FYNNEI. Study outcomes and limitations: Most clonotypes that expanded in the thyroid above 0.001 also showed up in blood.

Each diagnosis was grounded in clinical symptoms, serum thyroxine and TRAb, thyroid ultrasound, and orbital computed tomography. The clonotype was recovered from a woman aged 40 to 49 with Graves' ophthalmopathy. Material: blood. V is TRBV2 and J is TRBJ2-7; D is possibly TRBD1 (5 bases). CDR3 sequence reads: CASSEEVGKGLEYEQYF. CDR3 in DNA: TGTGCCAGCAGTGAAGAAGTGGGAAAGGGGTTGGAGTACGAGCAGTACTTC.